This entry lists 10 T cell receptor beta chains sequenced from one sample in a study of blood T cell repertoires in COVID-19. TCRdb keeps only in-frame clones here, not all; method: immunoSEQ multiplex PCR. The sample shows 320,000 or so clones, over 70% of them seen only once. The sequencing input was PBMCs or T cells enriched from blood (not recorded which). Every receptor here comes from a man under 40 who had recovered from COVID-19.

The CDR3 bases are TGTGCCACGGGTAGCACGGCGCCACGGAGGGAGCAGTACTTC. Translating gives CATGSTAPRREQYF. This sequence joins TRBV10-3 and TRBJ2-7, with D perhaps matching TRBD2 (5 bases). Germline V gene data show CDR1 as ENHRY and CDR2 as SYGVKD. The CDR3 runs to 14 residues. The V end lost 10 bases, the J end lost 7 bases, and 23 bases lay between the germline ends.

The genes are TRBV13 and TRBJ2-3; TRBD2 aligns across 7 bases. Germline V gene data show CDR1 as PRHDT and CDR2 as FYEKMQ (reference sequence). This CDR3 has 15 amino acids. The V gene end was trimmed by 1 base and the J gene end by 1 base; junction bases not matched to a gene: 2. The CDR3 loop is CASSLVAGGTDTQYF. CDR3 coding DNA: TGTGCCAGCAGCTTAGTTGCGGGGGGCACAGATACGCAGTATTTT. The variable domain in full, with the rest retrieved from reference TRBV13 and TRBJ2-3, is AAGVIQSPRHLIKEKRETATLKCYPIPRHDTVYWYQQGPGQDPQFLISFYEKMQSDKGSIPDRFSAQQFSDYHSELNMSSLELGDSALYFCASSLVAGGTDTQYFGPGTRLTVL.

The chain couples TRBV28 to TRBJ1-2; 10 positions match TRBD1. CDR1 is MDHEN and CDR2 is SYDVKM in the germline V gene. The CDR3 totals 14 residues. V lost 10 bases and J lost 8; bases outside the gene matches: 13. The CDR3 bases are TGTGCCATCCTCAGACAGGGGGCGCGGGAGGGCTACACCTTC. Protein product: CAILRQGAREGYTF.

There are a few counts of this clone. J is TRBJ2-5 and V is TRBV29-1; D is uncertain. V lost 4 bases, J lost 2 bases, and 11 bases lay in between. CDR1 and CDR2 (germline): SQVTM, ANQGSEA. The CDR3 contains 13 residues. CDR3: CSVGSTDQETQYF. CDR3 bases: TGCAGCGTTGGGTCTACAGATCAAGAGACCCAGTACTTC.

V gene TRBV24-1 combines with J gene TRBJ1-6, with D possibly being TRBD1 (5 bases). The germline V and J ends were trimmed by 5 bases and 8 bases, with 9 bases remaining between them. Germline V lookup: CDR1 KGHDR, CDR2 SFDVKD. This CDR3 region has 13 residues. CDR3: CATSVGEHSPLHF. CDR3 in DNA: TGTGCCACCAGTGTAGGGGAACATTCACCCCTCCACTTT.

The V call is TRBV30, the J call TRBJ2-1, with 7 bases fitting TRBD1. After removal of 0 bases from V and 7 bases from J, the junction contained 3 bases not matched to a gene. The germline CDR1 and CDR2 sequences are GTSNPN and SVGIG (reference sequence). The CDR3 length is 13 residues. CDR3 DNA: TGTGCCTGGAGTGTAGCCAGGGGGAATGAGCAGTTCTTC. Translating gives CAWSVARGNEQFF.

The chain combines TRBV3-1 (or the pseudogene TRBV3-2) with TRBJ1-6, with 9 bases aligning to TRBD1. The V gene end was trimmed by 8 bases and the J gene end by 0 bases; junction bases not matched to a gene: 8. CDR3 length: 17 amino acids. Looked up from germline, CDR1 is LGHDT and CDR2 is YNNKEL (reference sequence). CDR3 bases: TGTGCCAGCTCGGGACAGGGACGCCTCTCCTATAATTCACCCCTCCACTTT. Translated, it gives CASSGQGRLSYNSPLHF.

This chain links TRBV5-1 with TRBJ2-7; tentatively, D is TRBD1 (6 bases). The CDR3 is 14 residues long. Germline values: CDR1 SGHRS, CDR2 YFSETQ. V was trimmed by 4 bases and J by 3 bases, leaving 14 bases between them. The CDR3 spells CASSGQGPNYEQYF. The DNA of the CDR3 is TGCGCCAGCAGCGGGCAGGGGCCTAACTACGAGCAGTACTTC.

V usage is TRBV28 and J usage is TRBJ2-7, with a weak D call TRBD1 (5 bases). V lost 5 bases and J lost 2, with 13 bases in between. Germline CDR1 MDHEN, CDR2 SYDVKM. CDR3 length equals 14 residues. CDR3 protein: CASSGQYITYEQYF. The CDR3 coding sequence is TGTGCCAGCAGTGGACAATACATAACCTACGAGCAGTACTTC.

The chain is built from TRBV27 and TRBJ1-4; tentative D call: TRBD1 (5 bases). Between the trimmed V and J ends, which lost 1 base and 0 bases, there was a span of 6 bases. The CDR3 consists of 15 residues. Germline V gene sequence: CDR1 MNHEY, CDR2 SMNVEV (reference sequence). CDR3 protein: CASSLLGATNEKLFF. For the CDR3, the DNA is TGTGCCAGCAGTTTATTAGGGGCAACTAATGAAAAACTGTTTTTT.